The 7 T cell receptor beta chains reported below all come from one sample, sequenced in a study of cytomegalovirus exposure and HLA in healthy donors. PCR used 60 Vbeta primers and 13 Jbeta primers. Only in-frame clones appear in the TCRdb table, and some are missing; sequencing was by immunoSEQ multiplex PCR. The data show roughly 92,000 clones, under 90% seen once. Sequencing was carried out using PBMCs. The receptors were gathered from a man over 45 in good health and CMV-seropositive.

This chain uses TRBV4-2 with TRBJ2-1, with 7 bases identical to TRBD1. Germline values: CDR1 LGHNA, CDR2 YNFKEQ. The CDR3 has 14 residues. The J segment lost 6 bases and the V segment lost 4 bases, leaving 6 bases of the junction unmatched. The CDR3 protein is CASSLSHRGNEQFF. The CDR3, as DNA: TGTGCCAGCAGCCTTTCCCACAGGGGCAATGAGCAGTTCTTC.

The chain couples TRBV27 to TRBJ2-7; 8 positions agree with TRBD2. The CDR3 consists of 16 residues. The germline CDR1 and CDR2 sequences are MNHEY and SMNVEV (reference sequence). Trimming cost V 5 bases and J 2 bases; bases outside gene matches: 11. DNA of the CDR3: TGTGCCAGCAGTCGCGAGCGGGAGTGGAGTCCCTACGAGCAGTACTTC. Translation gives CASSREREWSPYEQYF.

The chain uses TRBV11-1 and TRBJ1-2, with a weak D call TRBD1 (5 bases). Germline CDR1 is SGHAT and CDR2 is FQDESV (reference sequence). The length of the CDR3 is 13 residues. Trimming left V 3 bases short and J 2 bases short, with 7 bases between. The CDR3 region is CASSFQGNYGYTF. The CDR3 region has the DNA TGTGCCAGCAGCTTTCAGGGAAACTATGGCTACACCTTC. Filled out from reference TRBV11-1 and TRBJ1-2, the complete variable domain reads EAEVAQSPRYKITEKSQAVAFWCDPISGHATLYWYRQILGQGPELLVQFQDESVVDDSQLPKDRFSAERLKGVDSTLKIQPAELGDSAMYLCASSFQGNYGYTFGSGTRLTVV.

The gene calls are TRBV7-3 and TRBJ1-1, with a weak D call TRBD1 (5 bases). CDR1 and CDR2 (germline): SGHTA, FQGTGA. There are 13 residues in the CDR3. The germline V and J ends were trimmed by 4 bases and 7 bases, with 13 bases remaining between them. Here the CDR3 reads CASSSQDRGEAFF. CDR3 coding DNA: TGTGCCAGCAGCTCACAGGATAGGGGTGAAGCTTTCTTT.

The J gene is TRBJ2-5, the V gene TRBV7-2, with 13 bases fitting TRBD2. V lost 5 bases and J lost 0; bases outside the gene matches: 3. This CDR3 spans 16 amino acids. CDR1 is SGHTA, CDR2 FQGNSA, per germline. CDR3 region: CASSRTSGRDQETQYF. CDR3 DNA sequence: TGTGCCAGCAGCAGGACTAGCGGGAGAGACCAAGAGACCCAGTACTTC.

The rearrangement joins TRBV6-5 to TRBJ2-7; 8 bases are a match to TRBD1. The CDR3 totals 15 residues. CDR1 is MNHEY, CDR2 SVGAGI, per germline. V gave up 6 bases and J gave up 0 bases; unmatched junction bases: 7. Here the CDR3 DNA reads TGTGCCAGCAGCCGGGGACAGGCCTTCTCCTACGAGCAGTACTTC. The encoded protein is CASSRGQAFSYEQYF.

This clone was seen more than once but under ten times. The rearrangement uses TRBV5-1 and TRBJ1-1; D is ambiguous. Germline CDR1 SGHRS, CDR2 YFSETQ. The CDR3 spans 13 residues. V shed 6 bases and J shed 5 bases, with 14 bases lying between them. DNA of the CDR3: TGCGCCAGCACCCGGGAGGGCAGGACTGAAGCTTTCTTT. This encodes CASTREGRTEAFF.